The 15 T cell receptor beta chains below all came from one sample that was sequenced in a study of blood T cell repertoires in COVID-19 (dated by TCRdb to the early 2020s). Library preparation used the immunoSEQ multiplex PCR assay. Held by TCRdb, this immuneACCESS table contains in-frame sequences only and omits some clones. Under half of the omission traces to an unresolved V gene where checked; the cause of the rest is unknown. Present in this sample are more than 95,000 clones, over 80% of which were seen just once. Approximately 15% of the sample rests with the top ten. Sequencing used peripheral blood. These receptors originate from a man between 45 and 60 years old with acute or convalescent COVID-19.

The chain couples TRBV4-1 to TRBJ2-7; a weak D match, TRBD2 (6 bases). Germline loops: CDR1 MGHRA, CDR2 YSYEKL. Trimming left V 2 bases short and J 6 bases short, with 8 bases between. The CDR3 covers 12 residues. The CDR3 DNA reads TGCGCCAGCAGCCAACCAGCGGGCGAGCAGTACTTC. Protein sequence: CASSQPAGEQYF.

The V call is TRBV4-1, the J call TRBJ1-5; perhaps TRBD1 as D (6 bases). The ends were cut back, 4 bases at V and 2 bases at J, with 12 bases in the middle. Germline V CDR1 and CDR2: MGHRA, YSYEKL. The CDR3 is made up of 15 amino acids. The CDR3 coding sequence is TGCGCCAGCAGCCCCGTGGGGGCTGGCAATCAGCCCCAGCATTTT. Translated: CASSPVGAGNQPQHF.

This clone was counted once. This chain joins TRBV7-9 and TRBJ2-1; 10 bases line up with TRBD2. The CDR3 loop spans 16 amino acids. Germline V gene sequence: CDR1 SEHNR, CDR2 FQNEAQ (reference sequence). V trimming: 5 bases; J trimming: 6 bases; junction bases outside the gene matches: 10. CDR3 bases: TGTGCCAGCAGCGTCCTAGCGGGAGCCCGGTCCAATGAGCAGTTCTTC. This encodes CASSVLAGARSNEQFF.

The chain links TRBV5-4 to TRBJ2-1; 7 bases are shared with TRBD2. The trim removed 4 bases at V and 8 bases at J, leaving 15 bases unmatched. The CDR3 is 16 amino acids. CDR1 is SGHNT and CDR2 is YYREEE in the germline V gene (reference sequence). The CDR3 nucleotides are TGTGCCAGCAGCCCCGATCGAGGGTCGGCGGGGGATGAGCAGTTCTTC. It translates to CASSPDRGSAGDEQFF.

The rearrangement links TRBV11-3 to TRBJ2-7; the match to TRBD2 covers 12 bases. Germline CDR1 and CDR2: SGHNT and YENEEA. The ends lost 8 bases at V and 3 bases at J; junction bases unmatched: 5. CDR3 size: 14 residues. CDR3 sequence (DNA): TGTGCCAGCGGGCCGGGACTAGCGGGCTACGAGCAGTACTTC. It translates to CASGPGLAGYEQYF.

The rearrangement joins TRBV6-1 to TRBJ2-5; 7 nucleotides agree with TRBD1. Germline V gene lookup returns CDR1 MNHNS and CDR2 SASEGT. The CDR3 runs to 15 residues. V shed 0 bases, J shed 2 bases, and the junction held 3 bases outside the gene matches. This chain's CDR3 is CASSEAGTAQETQYF. CDR3 nucleotides: TGTGCCAGCAGTGAAGCGGGGACAGCTCAAGAGACCCAGTACTTC.

The chain has TRBV6-4 and TRBJ2-1; TRBD2 is a possible D gene (7 bases). CDR3 size: 15 residues. From germline, CDR1 is MRHNA and CDR2 SNTAGT. The V gene lost 8 bases and the J gene lost 4 bases, with 18 bases spanning the gap. Here the CDR3 reads CASSLREGGYNEQFF. The CDR3, as DNA: TGTGCCAGCTCGCTTCGCGAGGGGGGGTACAATGAGCAGTTCTTC.

The chain has TRBV9 and TRBJ1-3; 7 nucleotides line up with TRBD1. There are 16 residues in the CDR3. After removal of 4 bases from V and 1 base from J, the junction contained 8 bases not matched to a gene. Germline V gives CDR1 SGDLS, CDR2 YYNGEE. The CDR3, as DNA: TGTGCCAGCAGCCCGACAGGGTTGGCATCTGGAAACACCATATATTTT. Its protein product is CASSPTGLASGNTIYF.

The genes are TRBV6-2 or TRBV6-3 and TRBJ2-5, with D uncertain. V was trimmed by 2 bases and J by 3 bases, leaving 10 bases between them. The CDR3 sequence is 14 residues long. The germline V gene has CDR1 MNHEY and CDR2 SVGEGT. CDR3 amino acids: CASSYGQRKETQYF. The CDR3 nucleotides are TGTGCCAGCAGTTACGGGCAACGAAAAGAGACCCAGTACTTC.

The CDR3 DNA reads TGTGCCAGCAGCCAAGGAGGGAGGGACCTCTCCTACAATGAGCAGTTCTTC. It specifies CASSQGGRDLSYNEQFF. The V gene is TRBV4-2, the J gene TRBJ2-1; 7 bases are shared with TRBD2. This CDR3 has 17 residues. Trimming cost V 1 base and J 0 bases; bases outside gene matches: 6. Germline lookup yields CDR1 LGHNA and CDR2 YNFKEQ.

In this sample, this clone turned up once. V is TRBV24-1 and J is TRBJ2-1, with 9 bases lining up with TRBD2. The CDR3 length is 16 residues. J was trimmed by 5 bases and V by 2 bases; bases with no gene match: 6. Looked up from germline, CDR1 is KGHDR and CDR2 is SFDVKD. The CDR3 protein is CATSDSAGTSHNEQFF. The CDR3 bases are TGTGCCACCAGTGATTCAGCCGGGACTAGCCACAATGAGCAGTTCTTC.

The chain joins TRBV29-1 to TRBJ2-1; 7 nucleotides line up with TRBD1. This CDR3 comprises 12 residues. Trimming took 5 bases from V and 6 from J; bases not matched to a gene: 4. Germline values: CDR1 SQVTM, CDR2 ANQGSEA. Here the CDR3 DNA reads TGCAGCGTTACCGGACAGGTCAATGAGCAGTTCTTC. Amino acids: CSVTGQVNEQFF.

This clone was seen once. The rearrangement links TRBV7-2 to TRBJ2-1, with 8 positions matching TRBD1. From germline, CDR1 is SGHTA and CDR2 FQGNSA. Unmatched junction bases numbered 8, after V lost 1 base and J lost 9 bases. CDR3 length: 15 amino acids. The CDR3 nucleotides read TGTGCCAGCAGCTTAGTGGGACAGGCTAGGGGTGAGCAGTTCTTC. It specifies CASSLVGQARGEQFF.

The V call is TRBV5-1, the J call TRBJ2-2; 8 nucleotides match TRBD1. This CDR3 contains 15 residues. With 7 bases clipped from V and 3 bases from J, the junction kept 8 bases outside the gene matches. CDR1 and CDR2 (germline): SGHRS, YFSETQ. The CDR3, as DNA: TGCGCCAGCGATGCAGGGGGCATCGACACCGGGGAGCTGTTTTTT. Translation gives CASDAGGIDTGELFF.

The chain couples TRBV3-1 (or the pseudogene TRBV3-2) to TRBJ2-3, with TRBD2 identical over 13 bases. Germline assignment: CDR1 LGHDT and CDR2 YNNKEL (reference sequence). The V segment lost 5 bases and the J segment 3 bases; nucleotides outside the gene matches: 8. CDR3 length: 17 amino acids. The CDR3 reads CASSERLAGGPTDTQYF. The CDR3 DNA reads TGTGCCAGCAGCGAGAGACTAGCGGGAGGACCGACAGATACGCAGTATTTT.